This T cell receptor beta chain was identified in a study of cytomegalovirus exposure and HLA in healthy donors. Germline CDR1 is KGHSH and CDR2 is LQKENI. V was cut by 2 bases and J by 1 base, with 8 bases left in between. The CDR3 runs to 14 residues. Vbeta (60) and Jbeta (13) primers were used in the PCR. The protocol was immunoSEQ multiplex PCR, while the TCRdb copy is restricted to in-frame clones and leaves out a portion. This sample has 65,000 to 95,000 clones, with around 77% found just once. This receptor was taken from a middle-aged man in good health and CMV-seronegative. The specimen sequenced was PBMCs. This chain links TRBV18 with TRBJ2-5; D not certain. CDR3 amino acids: CASSPSGVQETQYF. The CDR3 bases are TGTGCCAGCTCACCATCCGGAGTCCAAGAGACCCAGTACTTC.